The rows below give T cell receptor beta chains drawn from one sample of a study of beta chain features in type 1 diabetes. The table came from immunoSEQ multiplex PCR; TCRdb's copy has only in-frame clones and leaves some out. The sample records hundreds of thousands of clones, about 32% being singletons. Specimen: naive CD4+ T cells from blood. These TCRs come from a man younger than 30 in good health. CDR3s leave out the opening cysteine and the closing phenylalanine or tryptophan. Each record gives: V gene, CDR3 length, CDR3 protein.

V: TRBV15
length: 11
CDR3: ATSRVPNEKLF

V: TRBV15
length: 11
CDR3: ATSREQFQPQH

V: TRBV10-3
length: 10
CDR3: AIPPGGIEQF

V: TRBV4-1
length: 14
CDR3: ASSQGWQGRGTEAF

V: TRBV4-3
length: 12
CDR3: ASSQVDRVDEQY

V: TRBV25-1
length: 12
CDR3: ASSEWTANTEAF

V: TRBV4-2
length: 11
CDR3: ASSQDRDYEQF

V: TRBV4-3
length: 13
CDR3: ASSQDHPPDYEQY

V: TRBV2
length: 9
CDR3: ASWGREKLF

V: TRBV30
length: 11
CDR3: AWSPRTLYGYT

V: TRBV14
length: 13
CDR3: ASSRDLSSYNEQF

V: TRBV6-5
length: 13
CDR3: ASRRDRAPDYGYT

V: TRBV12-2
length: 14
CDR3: ASRPYHRGARNEQY

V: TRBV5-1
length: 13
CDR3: ASSLVQGPYNEQF

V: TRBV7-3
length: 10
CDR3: ASSLSTDTQY

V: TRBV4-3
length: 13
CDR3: ASSQSRAASYEQY

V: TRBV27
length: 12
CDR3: ASSFWQRTDTQY

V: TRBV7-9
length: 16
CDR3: ASSLSMVTSASYNEQF

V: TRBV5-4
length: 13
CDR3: ASSTHRETNEKLF

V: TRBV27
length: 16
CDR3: ASSLSNPSGRNAYEQY

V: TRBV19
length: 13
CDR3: ASSGGPRLTDTQY

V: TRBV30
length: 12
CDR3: AWSVGTGGYEQY

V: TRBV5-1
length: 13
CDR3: ASSLNQGSSYEQY

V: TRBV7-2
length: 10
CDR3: ASMANSYEQY

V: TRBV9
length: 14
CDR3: ASSVDAGQGYNEQF

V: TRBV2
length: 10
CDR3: ASSLTGETQY

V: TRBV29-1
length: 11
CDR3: SLSTGVGNEQF

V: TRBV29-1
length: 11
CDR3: SVRTSGRYEQY

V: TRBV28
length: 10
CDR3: ASSLLNTEAF

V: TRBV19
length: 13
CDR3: ASSISTSGIGEQY

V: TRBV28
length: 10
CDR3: ASSLAPYEQY

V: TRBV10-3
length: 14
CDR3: AIRRGPQSGANVLT

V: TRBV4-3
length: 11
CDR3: ASSQDRQETQY

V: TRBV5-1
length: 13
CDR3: ASSTTWTVQETQY

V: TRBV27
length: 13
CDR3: ASRSEGRTRETQY

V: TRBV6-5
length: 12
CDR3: ASSYFRETTEAF

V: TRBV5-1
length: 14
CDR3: ASRPGLAGGNNEQF

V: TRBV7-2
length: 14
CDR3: ASSPGTVNSYNEQF

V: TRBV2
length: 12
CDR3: ASSTDRGTEKLF

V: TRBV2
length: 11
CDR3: ASSEDRVNTQY

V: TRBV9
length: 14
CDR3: ASSVGGRGSTDTQY

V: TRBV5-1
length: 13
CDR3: ASSLATVAYNEQF

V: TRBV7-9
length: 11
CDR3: ASTTQVGGGYT

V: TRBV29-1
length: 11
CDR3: SVGTSNTGELF